This TCR beta chain was captured by sequencing in a study of OX40 agonist ivuxolimab in advanced cancers. Study-level background: The costimulatory receptor OX40 (CD134) was targeted by ivuxolimab, a fully human IgG2 agonistic monoclonal antibody. Intravenous ivuxolimab was administered to patients every 2 weeks at six dose levels: 0.01, 0.1, 0.3, 1.5, 3 and 10 mg/kg. Of the roughly 54 patients in dose escalation, about 19 had hepatocellular carcinoma, some 15 had melanoma, 9 had renal cell carcinoma and 9 had head and neck cancer. Partial responses were achieved by three dose-escalation patients, of whom one had hepatocellular carcinoma and two had cutaneous melanoma. The monotherapy dose-escalation portion (N ≈ 57 patients) of the phase I ivuxolimab trial is reported in the paper. Peripheral TCRbeta sequencing aimed to test whether ivuxolimab altered TCR sequence diversity and caused clonal T-cell expansion. Prior anti-PD-1, anti-PD-L1 or anti-CTLA-4 therapy was permitted, and checkpoint inhibitors had been received by about 36% of dose-escalation patients. In the dose-escalation cohort, nearly 85% of patients were male, and the mean age was 60 years with a range of 23 to 79.

Trimming removed 5 bases from V and 3 bases from J, leaving 13 bases between the germline ends. The CDR3 spans 14 residues, from the cysteine through the phenylalanine. The kept DNA is CDR3 alone, 42 bases in frame from the first base. According to the germline V gene, CDR1 reads MNHEY and CDR2 reads SVGAGI. Patients with a history of autoimmune disease or receiving systemic immunosuppression were excluded from the trial. Peripheral blood for TCR sequencing was collected from all dose cohorts at baseline, on cycle 4 day 1, and on cycle 7 day 1. The samples were taken from a phase I, first-in-human, multicenter, open-label dose-escalation trial of ivuxolimab. Adults with locally advanced or metastatic head and neck squamous cell, hepatocellular, melanoma or renal cell carcinoma were enrolled in the trial. Before TCR sequencing, CD4+ and CD8+ T cells were separately sorted from peripheral blood. To sequence the TCRbeta CDR3 region, genomic DNA was isolated from the sorted cells. The immunoSEQ Assay was used for sequencing of TCRbeta CDR3 regions. TCRdb re-hosts the immuneACCESS table, in-frame sequences only. Its copies lack some clones; in the studies checked, an unresolved V gene accounts for under half of them, and the cause for the rest is not known. This sample has roughly 80,000 clones in its table, and roughly 84% of those were observed once. Clones ranked in the top ten supply under 0.35% of the sample.

A few counts support this clone. Its antigen target is currently unknown. The input lacks base qualities; no much larger clone sits a single base away. The paper as a whole reports these results and caveats: At doses of 0.1 to 3.0 mg/kg, clonal expansion of both CD4+ and CD8+ T cells in blood was seen between baseline and week 6. After ivuxolimab, CD8+ T cells had more expanded clones than CD4+ T cells on average. Low levels of normalized T-cell clonal expansion were also shown by some nonresponding patients. In the 0.1-3.0 mg/kg groups, partial responders had among the lowest normalized peripheral clonal expansion, particularly in CD8+ T cells. Antigen specificity was not determined for the clonally expanded peripheral T cells.

Here the chain combines TRBV6-5 and TRBJ2-5, and perhaps TRBD1 as D gene, on 5 matching bases. Sequenced here: CD4+ or CD8+ T cells sorted from blood, sampled in a trial of the OX40 agonist ivuxolimab. The clonotype was recovered from an adult with an advanced solid tumor such as melanoma, head and neck, liver or kidney cancer. In nucleotide form, the sequence is TGTGCCAGCAGTAAGTCTGGGGCGAAAGAGACCCAGTACTTC. Its protein is CASSKSGAKETQYF.